The 30 T cell receptor beta chains reported below all come from one sample, sequenced in a study of blood T cells in healthy people across ages. Combining a sample-barcoded 5' primer with a J-beta primer mix, a second PCR ran for about 7 to 11 cycles. TCRdb re-called the 5' RACE reads through MiXCR, storing one row per CDR3 protein. This table has approximately 730,000 distinct CDR3 sequences, 53% appearing once. What was sequenced was blood. These receptors were taken from a man at least 80 years old in good health.

The chain recombines TRBV7-8 with TRBJ2-3; 11 bases map to TRBD2. Germline V gene sequence: CDR1 SGHVS, CDR2 FQNEAQ. V lost 0 bases to trimming and J lost 14 bases; unmatched junction nucleotides: 25. The length of the CDR3 is 20 residues. CDR3 sequence (DNA): TGTGCCAGCAGCTTAGCGCGGGGAGGGACTAGCGGAGCCCGGCACAGATACGCGTATTTT. Its protein product is CASSLARGGTSGARHRYAYF.

The chain joins TRBV2 to TRBJ2-5; 7 bases fit TRBD1. The J call may be wrong; the DNA end is better matched by TRBJ2-7. Germline V lookup: CDR1 SNHLY, CDR2 FYNNEI. The length of the CDR3 is 16 residues. The CDR3 protein is CASSEASAAGGYEQYF. Written as DNA, the CDR3 is TGTGCCAGCAGTGAAGCGTCGGCGGCAGGGGGATACGAGCAGTACTTC.

This clonotype was counted once. The chain recombines TRBV7-2 with TRBJ1-3; D not certain. The V end was cut by 4 bases, the J end by 9 bases, with 10 bases between. The CDR3 covers 12 residues. CDR1 and CDR2 (germline): SGHTA, FQGNSA. This chain's CDR3 is CASSSSGSTIYF. As DNA, the CDR3 is TGTGCCAGCAGCTCCAGCGGTAGCACCATATATTTT.

This clonotype showed up just once. A junction end diverges from the germline sequence, so it may reflect a read error. The rearrangement uses TRBV7-9 and TRBJ2-4; TRBD1 or TRBD2 may be the D gene (5 bases each). Judging by the DNA end, TRBJ2-5 fits better; the J call may be wrong. Per the germline V gene, CDR1 is SEHNR and CDR2 is FQNEAQ (reference sequence). The CDR3 runs 15 residues. The CDR3 sequence is CASNLGERVEETQYF. The CDR3 DNA follows: TGTGCCAGCAACTTAGGGGAGAGGGTAGAAGAGACCCAGTACTTC.

This clonotype was found a few times. The chain uses TRBV6-1 and TRBJ2-5; 12 bases agree with TRBD2. Looked up from germline, CDR1 is MNHNS and CDR2 is SASEGT. J lost 4 bases, V lost 5 bases, and 14 bases had no gene match. The CDR3 is made up of 18 amino acids. The CDR3 loop reads CASSLAGGGLWSRETQYF. The CDR3 DNA sequence: TGTGCCAGCAGTCTAGCGGGAGGGGGGTTATGGTCTCGAGAGACCCAGTACTTC.

This clonotype was seen a handful of times. This rearrangement joins TRBV29-1 to TRBJ2-1; a weak D match, TRBD2 (5 bases). Germline V lookup: CDR1 SQVTM, CDR2 ANQGSEA. V was shortened by 3 bases and J by 2 bases, with 14 bases between the two germline ends. CDR3 length equals 15 residues. The CDR3 DNA sequence: TGCAGCGTTGAGGTCGTGAGGGCTACCTACAATGAGCAGTTCTTC. Amino acids: CSVEVVRATYNEQFF.

J is TRBJ2-3 and V is TRBV29-1; D is ambiguous. The CDR3 has 12 residues. V lost 8 bases and J lost 4, with 13 bases in between. CDR1 is SQVTM, CDR2 ANQGSEA, per germline. In DNA, the CDR3 is TGCAGCTCGTCGGACGGGTCAGATACGCAGTATTTT. Residues: CSSSDGSDTQYF.

This rearrangement joins TRBV2 to TRBJ1-2; TRBD1 is a possible D gene (5 bases). CDR3 length: 12 amino acids. CDR1 is SNHLY, CDR2 FYNNEI, per germline. The V end lost 6 bases, the J end lost 5 bases, and 10 bases lay between the germline ends. The CDR3 reads CASRQVPYGYTF. In DNA, the CDR3 is TGTGCCAGCAGACAGGTCCCTTATGGCTACACCTTC.

The chain recombines TRBV27 with TRBJ2-4; 13 positions agree with TRBD2. From germline, CDR1 is MNHEY and CDR2 SMNVEV (reference sequence). The J segment lost 0 bases and the V segment lost 4 bases, leaving 6 bases of the junction unmatched. CDR3 size: 18 residues. This chain's CDR3 is CASSSGTSGAIAKNIQYF. The CDR3 nucleotides read TGTGCCAGCAGTTCCGGGACTAGCGGGGCTATAGCCAAAAACATTCAGTACTTC.

The chain links TRBV20-1 to TRBJ2-4, with TRBD2 matching over 13 bases. The J call may not be correct, given that the DNA end is closer to TRBJ2-7. The CDR3 totals 16 residues. Germline-derived CDR1 and CDR2 are DFQATT and SNEGSKA (reference sequence). CDR3 amino acids: CSAGGLAGTSGYEQYF. In DNA form, the CDR3 reads TGCAGTGCTGGGGGACTAGCGGGAACCTCCGGATACGAGCAGTACTTC.

The J gene is TRBJ2-5, the V gene TRBV29-1, with a tentative D call TRBD1 (5 bases). The V and J ends lost 7 bases and 0 bases respectively, with 12 bases between them. Germline V lookup: CDR1 SQVTM, CDR2 ANQGSEA. This CDR3 is built from 13 residues. CDR3 in amino acids: CSARQLHQETQYF. The CDR3 DNA reads TGCAGCGCCCGACAGCTACACCAAGAGACCCAGTACTTC.

This clonotype occurred a few times. Being one base from a much bigger clone, this may be a read error. CDR3 in amino acids: CSVGGGGNEQYF. In DNA, the CDR3 is TGCAGCGTTGGGGGCGGGGGGAATGAGCAGTACTTC. This chain connects TRBV29-1 to TRBJ2-5; TRBD2 matches 8 bases. V trimming: 4 bases; J trimming: 11 bases; junction bases outside the gene matches: 9. The CDR3 is 12 residues long. CDR1 is SQVTM and CDR2 is ANQGSEA in the germline V gene.

The chain links TRBV5-6 to TRBJ2-5; 8 bases match TRBD2. The junction had 8 bases not matched to a gene; V was cut back by 2 bases and J by 2 bases. CDR1 is SGHDT and CDR2 is YYEEEE in the germline V gene. CDR3 length: 16 residues. CDR3 in DNA: TGTGCCAGCAGCTTCAGGTCTAGCGGGTTACAAGAGACCCAGTACTTC. Protein: CASSFRSSGLQETQYF.

The chain recombines TRBV20-1 with TRBJ2-7; 9 nucleotides line up with TRBD2. Trimming removed 5 bases from V and 7 bases from J; junction bases left unmatched: 6. The germline gives CDR1 DFQATT, CDR2 SNEGSKA (reference sequence). The CDR3 is made up of 12 amino acids. The CDR3 loop is CSAGSGRNEQYF. The CDR3 nucleotides read TGCAGTGCTGGGAGCGGGAGGAATGAGCAGTACTTC.

This clonotype showed up many times. This chain connects TRBV5-1 to TRBJ2-1, with a tentative D call TRBD2 (5 bases). This CDR3 has 15 amino acids. The germline CDR1 and CDR2 sequences are SGHRS and YFSETQ. V was cut by 4 bases and J by 5 bases, with 16 bases left in between. The chain's CDR3 is CASSPMASLNNEQFF. The CDR3 coding sequence is TGCGCCAGCAGCCCTATGGCTAGCTTGAACAATGAGCAGTTCTTC.

This sequence joins TRBV5-1 and TRBJ2-1; D is perhaps TRBD1 or TRBD2 (6 bases each). The CDR3 spans 14 residues. Germline assignment: CDR1 SGHRS and CDR2 YFSETQ. The ends were cut back, 7 bases at V and 4 bases at J, with 15 bases in the middle. The DNA of the CDR3 is TGCGCCAGCTCATCCGGGGGCCAATACAATGAGCAGTTCTTC. Translated, it gives CASSSGGQYNEQFF.

This clonotype has just one count. A much larger clone differs by one base, so this may be a read error. J is TRBJ2-7 and V is TRBV7-6; 11 bases align to TRBD2. CDR1 is SGHVS, CDR2 FNYEAQ, per germline. The CDR3 is 15 amino acids. V shed 0 bases and J 2 bases; nucleotides not matched to a gene: 0. CDR3 sequence reads: CASSLATSGAYEQYF. CDR3 coding DNA: TGTGCCAGCAGCTTAGCGACTAGCGGGGCCTACGAGCAGTACTTC.

The V and J genes are TRBV14 and TRBJ2-6; D remains unclear. The CDR3 runs 18 residues. V lost 0 bases to trimming and J lost 4 bases, with 16 bases between them. In germline, CDR1 is SGHDN, CDR2 FVKESK. CDR3 in DNA: TGTGCCAGCAGCCAAGAGGTAGTGGGTCCTATCGGGGCCAACGTCCTGACTTTC. This codes for CASSQEVVGPIGANVLTF.

This chain uses TRBV5-1 with TRBJ2-7; 13 bases fit TRBD2. Germline lookup yields CDR1 SGHRS and CDR2 YFSETQ. The CDR3 consists of 17 residues. The V and J ends lost 1 base and 1 base, in that order; junction bases with no gene match: 5. The CDR3 is CASSLFTSGRGSYEQYF. The CDR3 DNA sequence: TGCGCCAGCAGCTTGTTTACTAGCGGGAGGGGGTCCTACGAGCAGTACTTC.

The rearrangement joins TRBV5-6 to TRBJ2-4; 9 positions agree with TRBD2. The assigned J gene may be wrong: the sequence end matches TRBJ2-5 better. Germline CDR1 is SGHDT and CDR2 is YYEEEE. The CDR3 is made up of 16 amino acids. This CDR3 is CASSLGSGSPRETQYF. As DNA, the CDR3 is TGTGCCAGCAGCTTGGGTAGCGGGAGCCCCCGGGAGACCCAGTACTTC.

The V gene is TRBV12-3 or TRBV12-4, the J gene TRBJ2-1; no definite D call. The CDR3 runs to 12 residues. V gave up 5 bases and J gave up 10 bases, with 12 bases separating them. The CDR3 protein is CASSTPALEQFF. In DNA form, the CDR3 reads TGTGCCAGCAGTACACCCGCTTTAGAGCAGTTCTTC.

This clonotype was detected a few times. The chain joins TRBV28 to TRBJ2-7; D gene uncertain. From germline, CDR1 is MDHEN and CDR2 SYDVKM. The CDR3 runs 14 residues. The ends were cut back, 4 bases at V and 2 bases at J, with 12 bases in the middle. The CDR3 nucleotides are TGTGCCAGCAGTTCCGGCCTAATTCCCTACGAGCAGTACTTC. It translates to CASSSGLIPYEQYF. Looking up the rest from reference TRBV28 and TRBJ2-7 gives the full variable domain: DVKVTQSSRYLVKRTGEKVFLECVQDMDHENMFWYRQDPGLGLRLIYFSYDVKMKEKGDIPEGYSVSREKKERFSLILESASTNQTSMYLCASSSGLIPYEQYFGPGTRLTVT.

This clonotype has ten or more counts. The chain joins TRBV28 to TRBJ1-2; D may be TRBD1 (5 bases). The germline CDR1 and CDR2 sequences are MDHEN and SYDVKM. The CDR3 runs 14 residues. With 2 bases removed from V and 2 bases from J, the gap between germline ends came to 9 bases. The CDR3 nucleotides read TGTGCCAGCAGTTTAGGGGGACGGAACTATGGCTACACCTTC. Translated: CASSLGGRNYGYTF.

The sample holds a few counts of this clonotype. V is TRBV25-1 and J is TRBJ1-2; no definite D call. V lost 7 bases to trimming and J lost 4 bases, with 13 bases between them. CDR1 and CDR2 (germline): MGHDK, SYGVNS. The length of the CDR3 is 13 residues. As DNA, the CDR3 is TGTGCCAGCACAGCCGCGGAGGGCTATGGCTACACCTTC. Translation: CASTAAEGYGYTF.

V is TRBV20-1 and J is TRBJ2-7; 7 nucleotides match TRBD1. The CDR3 spans 13 residues. Trimming removed 7 bases from V and 7 bases from J; junction bases left unmatched: 13. Germline V gene data show CDR1 as DFQATT and CDR2 as SNEGSKA (reference sequence). The chain's CDR3 is CSVSTGAYNEQYF. CDR3 sequence (DNA): TGCAGTGTTAGCACAGGGGCCTACAATGAGCAGTACTTC.

The rearrangement links TRBV29-1 to TRBJ2-6; D is undetermined. The CDR3 has 12 residues. CDR1 and CDR2 (germline): SQVTM, ANQGSEA. Trimming removed 4 bases from V and 12 bases from J, with 13 bases in between. Here the CDR3 reads CSVASAAGVLTF. The CDR3, as DNA: TGCAGCGTTGCATCTGCAGCAGGCGTCCTGACTTTC.

This chain connects TRBV18 to TRBJ1-1; D call uncertain. CDR1 is KGHSH, CDR2 LQKENI, per germline. Trimming removed 1 base at V and 5 bases at J, with 11 bases between. CDR3 length equals 14 residues. The CDR3 loop is CASSPRAGGTEAFF. The CDR3 nucleotides read TGTGCCAGCTCACCACGGGCGGGAGGGACTGAAGCTTTCTTT.

This clonotype was detected many times. The CDR3 region is CSVVQGDEKLFF. CDR3 nucleotides: TGCAGCGTTGTACAGGGGGATGAAAAACTGTTTTTT. This chain joins TRBV29-1 and TRBJ1-4, with 8 nucleotides matching TRBD1. Germline values: CDR1 SQVTM, CDR2 ANQGSEA. With 4 bases clipped from V and 6 bases from J, the junction kept 1 base outside the gene matches. This CDR3 contains 12 residues.

As DNA, the CDR3 is TGTGCCAGCAGACCACAGGGGTTCGAAAAACTGTTTTTT. Amino acid sequence: CASRPQGFEKLFF. This chain uses TRBV7-2 with TRBJ1-4; 7 bases agree with TRBD1. The CDR3 covers 13 residues. The V gene end was trimmed by 6 bases and the J gene end by 8 bases; junction bases not matched to a gene: 6. Germline V lookup: CDR1 SGHTA, CDR2 FQGNSA.

The sample holds a few counts of this clonotype. The chain is built from TRBV21-1 and TRBJ2-6. TRBV21-1 is flagged as a pseudogene. The CDR3 has 16 residues. CDR3 protein: CASGDGPSSGANVLTF. The CDR3 DNA reads TGTGCCAGCGGTGACGGCCCCAGCTCTGGGGCCAACGTCCTGACTTTC.